A selection of T cell receptor beta chains follows, all from one sample in a study of beta chain features in type 1 diabetes. This table comes from immunoSEQ multiplex PCR, and its TCRdb copy is limited to in-frame clones, with some not included. Here the sample spans around 430,000 clones, around 28% being singletons. The specimen sequenced was naive CD4+ T cells from blood. The receptors stem from a man aged 18 to 29 in good health. Both conserved end residues are part of each CDR3. The order of the fields is D gene, J gene, V gene, clone size, CDR3 DNA, CDR3 protein. D genes are given only for firm matches. Expanded clones get a size class; other rows say once, few or many, or leave the size out.

- TRBJ2-7 TRBV13 - TGTGCCAGCAGCCCGGACTCTTACACCTACGAGCAGTACTTC CASSPDSYTYEQYF
TRBD2 TRBJ2-5 TRBV4-1 few TGCGCCAGCAGCCAGCCGACTAGCGCCCAGGGGGAGACCCAGTACTTC CASSQPTSAQGETQYF
TRBD1 TRBJ2-1 TRBV11-2 - TGTGCCAGCAGCTTAGGGGGACAGGTCCACTACAATGAGCAGTTCTTC CASSLGGQVHYNEQFF
TRBD1 TRBJ2-1 TRBV14 few TGTGCCAGCAGCCGGGACAGATCAAGCTCCTACAATGAGCAGTTCTTC CASSRDRSSSYNEQFF
- TRBJ2-1 TRBV19 few TGTGCCAGTAGTATAGTTCGAGGGAATGAGCAGTTCTTC CASSIVRGNEQFF
- TRBJ2-3 TRBV5-1 - TGCGCCAGCAGCTTGGGCGACACAGATACGCAGTATTTT CASSLGDTDTQYF
- TRBJ1-1 TRBV30 - TGTGCCTGGGGGGACGGTTTGATGGAAGCTTTCTTT CAWGDGLMEAFF
- TRBJ2-1 TRBV4-2 - TGTGCCAGCAGCCAAGGGGACTCACGTAATGAGCAGTTCTTC CASSQGDSRNEQFF
- TRBJ2-3 TRBV7-2 few TGTGCCAGCAGCCGCCCGGCGGATGGGCCAAGCACAGATACGCAGTATTTT CASSRPADGPSTDTQYF
TRBD1 TRBJ2-2 TRBV18 - TGTGCCAGCTCACCAAGGGACAGATCGAACACCGGGGAGCTGTTTTTT CASSPRDRSNTGELFF
- TRBJ1-5 TRBV19 - TGTGCCAGTAAGGGGTCGGCATCGCGCCAGCCCCAGCATTTT CASKGSASRQPQHF
TRBD1 TRBJ1-5 TRBV30 few TGTGCCTGGAGTGTACACAGGGGGCAAAATCAGCCCCAGCATTTT CAWSVHRGQNQPQHF
- TRBJ2-1 TRBV6-5 - TGTGCCAGCCGGGCTGGGTACGAAAAGCAGTTCTTC CASRAGYEKQFF
TRBD2 TRBJ2-5 TRBV30 few TGTGCCTGGGCCAGGACTAGGGAAGAGACCCAGTACTTC CAWARTREETQYF
- TRBJ2-7 TRBV27 - TGTGCCAGCAGTTTGGTTAGCGGATCCTCCTACGAGCAGTACTTC CASSLVSGSSYEQYF
- TRBJ1-1 TRBV30 few TGTGCCTGGAGTTATGATAGGACGGTCGCTGAAGCTTTCTTT CAWSYDRTVAEAFF
- TRBJ2-3 TRBV4-3 - TGCGCCAGCAGCCAACGAAGGGGAAGAAGCACAGATACGCAGTATTTT CASSQRRGRSTDTQYF
TRBD1 TRBJ2-4 TRBV19 few TGTGCCACCAGGGACAGGGGTTTAGCCAAAAACATTCAGTACTTC CATRDRGLAKNIQYF
TRBD2 TRBJ2-6 TRBV27 - TGTGCCAGCAGTCGTAGCGGGAGCCCAACTGGGGCCAACGTCCTGACTTTC CASSRSGSPTGANVLTF
TRBD2 TRBJ2-1 TRBV7-2 few TGTGCCAGCAGCTTAGATGGCGGGAGGAACTACAATGAGCAGTTCTTC CASSLDGGRNYNEQFF
- TRBJ2-1 TRBV7-6 - TGTGCCAGCAGCTTAGCTCCGAGCTCCTACAATGAGCAGTTCTTC CASSLAPSSYNEQFF
- TRBJ2-5 TRBV25-1 once TGTGCCAGCAGTGAATATAGAGGAGGGAGGTTAGACGGAGAGACCCAGTACTTC CASSEYRGGRLDGETQYF
- TRBJ2-4 TRBV28 - TGTGCCAGCAGTTTCGCCGGCGGTCACCTAGCCAAAAACATTCAGTACTTC CASSFAGGHLAKNIQYF
TRBD1 TRBJ2-5 TRBV28 - TGTGCCAGCAAGCCGGGACAGGGGCGCGAGACCCAGTACTTC CASKPGQGRETQYF
- TRBJ2-7 TRBV30 few TGTGCCTGGAGTGTTGGGTCCTACGAGCAGTACTTC CAWSVGSYEQYF
- TRBJ2-5 TRBV7-9 - TGTGCCAGCAGCTTACCCAGGGGGGCCGAGACCCAGTACTTC CASSLPRGAETQYF
TRBD2 TRBJ2-7 TRBV6-5 - TGTGCCAGCAGTTACAGACTAGCGGGGTCGGGGGAGCAGTACTTC CASSYRLAGSGEQYF
TRBD2 TRBJ2-7 TRBV6-5 - TGTGCCAGCAGTTACGGTAGCGGGAGCTCCTACGAGCAGTACTTC CASSYGSGSSYEQYF